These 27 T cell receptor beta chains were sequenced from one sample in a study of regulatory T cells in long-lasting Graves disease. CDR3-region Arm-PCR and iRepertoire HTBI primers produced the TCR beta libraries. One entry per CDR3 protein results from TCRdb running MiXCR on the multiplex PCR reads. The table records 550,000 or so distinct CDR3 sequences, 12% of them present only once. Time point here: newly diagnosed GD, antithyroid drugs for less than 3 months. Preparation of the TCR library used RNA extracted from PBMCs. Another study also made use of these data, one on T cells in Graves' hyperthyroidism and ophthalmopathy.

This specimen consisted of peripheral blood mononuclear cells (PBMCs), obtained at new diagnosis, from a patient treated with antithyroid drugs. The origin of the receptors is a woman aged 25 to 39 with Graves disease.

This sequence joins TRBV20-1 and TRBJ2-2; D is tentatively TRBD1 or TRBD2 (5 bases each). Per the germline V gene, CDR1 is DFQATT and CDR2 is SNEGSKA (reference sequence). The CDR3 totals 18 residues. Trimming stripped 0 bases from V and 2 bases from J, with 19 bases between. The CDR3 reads CSARDRFATGRNTGELFF. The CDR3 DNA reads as TGCAGTGCTAGAGATCGATTTGCGACGGGGCGTAACACCGGGGAGCTGTTTTTT.

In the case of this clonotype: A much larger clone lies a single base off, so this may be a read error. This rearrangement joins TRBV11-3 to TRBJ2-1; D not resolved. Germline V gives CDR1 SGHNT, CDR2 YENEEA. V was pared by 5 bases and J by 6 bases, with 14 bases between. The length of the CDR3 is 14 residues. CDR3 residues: CASSHGVAVNEQFF. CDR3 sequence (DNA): TGTGCCAGCAGCCATGGGGTGGCGGTCAATGAGCAGTTCTTC.

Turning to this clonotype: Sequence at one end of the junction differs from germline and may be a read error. CDR3 DNA: TGTGCCATCAGGGCAGGGACCCTGCGGGGCGAGACCTACGATGAGCAGTTCTTC. Its translation is CAIRAGTLRGETYDEQFF. The gene calls are TRBV10-3 and TRBJ2-1; tentative D call: TRBD2 (6 bases). The CDR3 contains 18 residues. In germline, CDR1 is ENHRY, CDR2 SYGVKD.

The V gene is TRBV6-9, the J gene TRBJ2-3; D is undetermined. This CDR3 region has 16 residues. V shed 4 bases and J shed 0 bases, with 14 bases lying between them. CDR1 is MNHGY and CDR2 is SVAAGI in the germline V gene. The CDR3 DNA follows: TGTGCCAGCAGTTTCTTCGGCGGCCAGAGCACAGATACGCAGTATTTT. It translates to CASSFFGGQSTDTQYF.

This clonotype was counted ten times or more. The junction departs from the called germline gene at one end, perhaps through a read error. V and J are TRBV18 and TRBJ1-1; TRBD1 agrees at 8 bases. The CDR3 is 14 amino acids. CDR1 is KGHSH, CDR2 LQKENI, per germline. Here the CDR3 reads CASSLGQVNTEAFF. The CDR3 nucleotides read TGCGCCAGCAGCTTGGGACAGGTGAACACTGAAGCTTTCTTT.

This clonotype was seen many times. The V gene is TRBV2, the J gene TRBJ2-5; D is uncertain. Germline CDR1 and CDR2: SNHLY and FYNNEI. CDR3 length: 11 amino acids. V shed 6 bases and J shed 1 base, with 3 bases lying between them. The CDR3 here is CASRAQETQYF. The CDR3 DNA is TGTGCCAGCAGGGCCCAAGAGACCCAGTACTTC.

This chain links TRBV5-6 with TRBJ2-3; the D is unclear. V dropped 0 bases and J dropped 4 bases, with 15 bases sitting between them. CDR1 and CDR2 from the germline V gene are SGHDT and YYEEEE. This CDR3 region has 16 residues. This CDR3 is CASSLAVRSTADTQYF. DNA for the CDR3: TGTGCCAGCAGCTTGGCCGTTAGGAGCACGGCAGATACGCAGTATTTT.

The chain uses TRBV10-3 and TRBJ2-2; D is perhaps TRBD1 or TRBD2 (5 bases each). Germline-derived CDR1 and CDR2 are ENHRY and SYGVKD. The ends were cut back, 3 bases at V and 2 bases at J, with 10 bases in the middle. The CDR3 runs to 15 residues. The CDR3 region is CAISDPGTNTGELFF. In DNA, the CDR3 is TGTGCCATCAGTGACCCCGGGACCAACACCGGGGAGCTGTTTTTT.

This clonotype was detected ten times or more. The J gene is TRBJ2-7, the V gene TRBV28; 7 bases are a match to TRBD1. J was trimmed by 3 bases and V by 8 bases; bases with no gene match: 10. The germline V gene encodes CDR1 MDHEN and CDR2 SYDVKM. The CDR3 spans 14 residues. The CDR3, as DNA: TGTGCCAGCTGGTCACTGACAGGGAACTACGAGCAGTACTTC. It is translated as CASWSLTGNYEQYF.

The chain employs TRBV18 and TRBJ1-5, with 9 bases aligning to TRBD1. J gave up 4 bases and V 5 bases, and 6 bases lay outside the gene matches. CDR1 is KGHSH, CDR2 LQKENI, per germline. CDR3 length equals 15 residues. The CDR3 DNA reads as TGTGCCAGCTCAGAGGGACAGGGCTATAATCAGCCCCAGCATTTT. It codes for CASSEGQGYNQPQHF.

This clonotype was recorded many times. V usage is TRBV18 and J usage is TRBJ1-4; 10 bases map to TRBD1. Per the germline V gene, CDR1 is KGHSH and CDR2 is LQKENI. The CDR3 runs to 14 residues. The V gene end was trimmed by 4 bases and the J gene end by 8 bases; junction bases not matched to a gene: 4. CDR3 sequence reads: CASSRQGAEEKLFF. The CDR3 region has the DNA TGTGCCAGCTCACGACAGGGGGCGGAAGAAAAACTGTTTTTT.

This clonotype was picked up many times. CDR3 coding DNA: TGCAGTGCTGTGACAGGGAACCCCTACAATGAGCAGTTCTTC. The encoded protein is CSAVTGNPYNEQFF. V gene TRBV20-1 combines with J gene TRBJ2-1; TRBD1 matches at 7 bases. The length of the CDR3 is 14 residues. In germline, CDR1 is DFQATT, CDR2 SNEGSKA (reference sequence). The trim removed 5 bases at V and 2 bases at J, leaving 6 bases unmatched.

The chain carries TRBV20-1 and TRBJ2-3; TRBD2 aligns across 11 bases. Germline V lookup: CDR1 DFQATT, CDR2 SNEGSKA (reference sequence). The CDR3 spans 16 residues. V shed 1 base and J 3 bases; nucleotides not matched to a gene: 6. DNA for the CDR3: TGCAGTGCTAGAGGAACTAGCGGGAGCGGGACAGATACGCAGTATTTT. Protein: CSARGTSGSGTDTQYF.

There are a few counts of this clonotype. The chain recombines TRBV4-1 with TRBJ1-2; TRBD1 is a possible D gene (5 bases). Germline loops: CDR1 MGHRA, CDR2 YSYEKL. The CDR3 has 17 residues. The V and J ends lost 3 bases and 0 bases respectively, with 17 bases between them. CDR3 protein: CASSQGGVGTANYGYTF. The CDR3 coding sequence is TGCGCCAGCAGCCAGGGGGGGGTGGGGACGGCTAACTATGGCTACACCTTC.

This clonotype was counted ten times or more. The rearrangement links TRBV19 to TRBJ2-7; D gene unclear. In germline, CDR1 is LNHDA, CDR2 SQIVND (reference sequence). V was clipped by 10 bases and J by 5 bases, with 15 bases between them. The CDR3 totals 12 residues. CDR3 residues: CATADGSDEQYF. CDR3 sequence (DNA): TGTGCCACGGCGGACGGCTCGGACGAGCAGTACTTC.

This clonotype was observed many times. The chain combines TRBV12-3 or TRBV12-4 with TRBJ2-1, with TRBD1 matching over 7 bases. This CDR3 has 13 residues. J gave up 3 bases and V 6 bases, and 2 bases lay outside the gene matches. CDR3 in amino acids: CASSAGGYNEQFF. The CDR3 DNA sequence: TGTGCCAGCAGCGCAGGGGGCTACAATGAGCAGTTCTTC.

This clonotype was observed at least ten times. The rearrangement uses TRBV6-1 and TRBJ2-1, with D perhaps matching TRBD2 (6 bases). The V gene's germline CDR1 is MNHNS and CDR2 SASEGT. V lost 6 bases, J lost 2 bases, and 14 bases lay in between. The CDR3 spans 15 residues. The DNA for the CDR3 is TGTGCCAGCAGCGGTAATAGCGGCGCCTACAATGAGCAGTTCTTC. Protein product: CASSGNSGAYNEQFF.

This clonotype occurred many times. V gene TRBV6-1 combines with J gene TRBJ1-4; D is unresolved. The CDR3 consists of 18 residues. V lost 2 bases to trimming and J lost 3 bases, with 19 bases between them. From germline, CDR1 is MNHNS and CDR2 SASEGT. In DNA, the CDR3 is TGTGCCAGCAGTGAACCCTTCTTGGCGGGGTCGGCTAATGAAAAACTGTTTTTT. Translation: CASSEPFLAGSANEKLFF.

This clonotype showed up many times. DNA of the CDR3: TGTGCCAGCTGGGGCGCTGATGGAAACACCATATATTTT. Its translation is CASWGADGNTIYF. This sequence joins TRBV28 and TRBJ1-3; tentatively, D is TRBD1 (5 bases). CDR1 is MDHEN and CDR2 is SYDVKM in the germline V gene. V was trimmed by 8 bases and J by 3 bases, leaving 11 bases between them. The CDR3 has 13 amino acids.

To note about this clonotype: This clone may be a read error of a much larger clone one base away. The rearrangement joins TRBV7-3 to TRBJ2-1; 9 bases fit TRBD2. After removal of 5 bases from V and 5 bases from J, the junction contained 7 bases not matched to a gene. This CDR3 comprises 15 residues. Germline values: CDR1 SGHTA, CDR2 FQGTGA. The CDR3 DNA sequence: TGTGCCAGCAGCGCTGAGACTAGCGGTAACAATGAGCAGTTCTTC. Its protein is CASSAETSGNNEQFF. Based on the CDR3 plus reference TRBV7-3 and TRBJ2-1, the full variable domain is GAGVSQTPSNKVTEKGKYVELRCDPISGHTALYWYRQSLGQGPEFLIYFQGTGAADDSGLPNDRFFAVRPEGSVSTLKIQRTERGDSAVYLCASSAETSGNNEQFFGPGTRLTVL.

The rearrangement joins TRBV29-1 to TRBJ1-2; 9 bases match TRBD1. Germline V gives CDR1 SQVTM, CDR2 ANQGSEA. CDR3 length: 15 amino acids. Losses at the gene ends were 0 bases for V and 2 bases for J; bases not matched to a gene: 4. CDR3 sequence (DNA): TGCAGCGTTGAAGATTTTGGACAGGGGAACTATGGCTACACCTTC. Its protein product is CSVEDFGQGNYGYTF. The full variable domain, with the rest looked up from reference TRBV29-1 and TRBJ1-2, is SAVISQKPSRDICQRGTSLTIQCQVDSQVTMMFWYRQQPGQSLTLIATANQGSEATYESGFVIDKFPISRPNLTFSTLTVSNMSPEDSSIYLCSVEDFGQGNYGYTFGSGTRLTVV.

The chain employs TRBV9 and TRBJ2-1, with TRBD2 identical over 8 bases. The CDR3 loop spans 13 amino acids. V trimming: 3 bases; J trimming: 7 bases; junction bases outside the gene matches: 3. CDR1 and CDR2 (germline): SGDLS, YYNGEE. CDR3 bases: TGTGCCAGCAGCGCGGGAGGGCGAAATGAGCAGTTCTTC. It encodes CASSAGGRNEQFF.

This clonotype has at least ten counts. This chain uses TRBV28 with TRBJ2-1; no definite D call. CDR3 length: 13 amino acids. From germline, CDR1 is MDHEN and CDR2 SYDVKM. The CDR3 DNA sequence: TGTGCTACGACCCGTCACGTTTACAATGAGCAGTTCTTC. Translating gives CATTRHVYNEQFF.

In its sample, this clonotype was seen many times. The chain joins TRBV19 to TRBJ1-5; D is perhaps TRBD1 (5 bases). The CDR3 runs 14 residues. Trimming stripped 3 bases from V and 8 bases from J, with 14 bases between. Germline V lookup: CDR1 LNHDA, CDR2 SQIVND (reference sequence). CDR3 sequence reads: CASSITGRGKPQHF. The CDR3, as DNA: TGTGCCAGTAGTATTACAGGAAGGGGCAAGCCCCAGCATTTT.

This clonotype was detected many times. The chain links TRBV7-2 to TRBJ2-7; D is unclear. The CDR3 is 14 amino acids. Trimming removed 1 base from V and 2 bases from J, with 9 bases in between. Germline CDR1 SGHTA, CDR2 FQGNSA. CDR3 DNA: TGTGCCAGCAGCTTAGAGTCAAGCGCCTACGAGCAGTACTTC. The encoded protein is CASSLESSAYEQYF.

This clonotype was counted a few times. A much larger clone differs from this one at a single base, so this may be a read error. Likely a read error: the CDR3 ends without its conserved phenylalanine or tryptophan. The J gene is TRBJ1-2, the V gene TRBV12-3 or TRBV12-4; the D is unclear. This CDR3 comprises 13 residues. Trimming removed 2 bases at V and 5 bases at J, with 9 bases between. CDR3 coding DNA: TGTGCCAGCAGTTTATTGGTAGGGTATGGCTACACCATC. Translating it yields CASSLLVGYGYTI.

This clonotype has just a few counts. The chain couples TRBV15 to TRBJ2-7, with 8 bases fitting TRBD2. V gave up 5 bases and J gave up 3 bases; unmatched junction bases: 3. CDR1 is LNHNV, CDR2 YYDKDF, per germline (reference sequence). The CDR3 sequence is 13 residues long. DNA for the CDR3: TGTGCCACCAGCTCGGGACTAGTCTACGAGCAGTACTTC. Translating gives CATSSGLVYEQYF.